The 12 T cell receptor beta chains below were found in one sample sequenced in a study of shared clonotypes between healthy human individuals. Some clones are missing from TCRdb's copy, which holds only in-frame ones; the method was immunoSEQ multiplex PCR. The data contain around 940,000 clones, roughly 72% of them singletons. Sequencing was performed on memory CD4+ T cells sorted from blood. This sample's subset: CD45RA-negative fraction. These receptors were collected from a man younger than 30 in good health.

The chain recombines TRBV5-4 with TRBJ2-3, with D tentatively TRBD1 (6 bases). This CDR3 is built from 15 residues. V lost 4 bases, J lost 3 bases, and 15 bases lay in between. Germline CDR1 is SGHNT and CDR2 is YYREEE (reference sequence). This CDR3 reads CASSPRGRGTDTQYF. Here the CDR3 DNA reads TGTGCCAGCAGCCCGAGGGGGAGAGGTACAGATACGCAGTATTTT.

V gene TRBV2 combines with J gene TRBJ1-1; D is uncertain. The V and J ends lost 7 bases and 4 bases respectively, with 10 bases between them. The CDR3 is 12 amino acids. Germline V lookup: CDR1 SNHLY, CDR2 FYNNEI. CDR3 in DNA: TGTGCCAGCACCGCGCGGGGCACTGAAGCTTTCTTT. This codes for CASTARGTEAFF. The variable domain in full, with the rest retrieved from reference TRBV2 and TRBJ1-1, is EPEVTQTPSHQVTQMGQEVILRCVPISNHLYFYWYRQILGQKVEFLVSFYNNEISEKSEIFDDQFSVERPDGSNFTLKIRSTKLEDSAMYFCASTARGTEAFFGQGTRLTVV.

The CDR3 DNA follows: TGTGCCAGCAGCCAAGGCCAGGCACCGAACACTGAAGCTTTCTTT. Protein: CASSQGQAPNTEAFF. The V and J genes are TRBV14 and TRBJ1-1; D ambiguous. The germline CDR1 and CDR2 sequences are SGHDN and FVKESK. The CDR3 totals 15 residues. The V end lost 1 base, the J end lost 1 base, and 10 bases lay between the germline ends.

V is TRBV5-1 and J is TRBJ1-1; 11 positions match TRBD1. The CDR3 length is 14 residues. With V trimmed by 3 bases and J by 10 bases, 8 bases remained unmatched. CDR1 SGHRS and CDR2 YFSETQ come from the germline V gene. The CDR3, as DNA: TGCGCCAGCAGCTGGGAAGGGACAGGGGGGAGAGCTTTCTTT. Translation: CASSWEGTGGRAFF.

CDR3 in amino acids: CASRVVTDTQYF. For the CDR3, the DNA is TGTGCCAGCAGGGTCGTCACAGATACGCAGTATTTT. The chain links TRBV2 to TRBJ2-3; D call uncertain. The V gene's germline CDR1 is SNHLY and CDR2 FYNNEI. This CDR3 region has 12 residues. V lost 6 bases to trimming and J lost 2 bases, with 6 bases between them.

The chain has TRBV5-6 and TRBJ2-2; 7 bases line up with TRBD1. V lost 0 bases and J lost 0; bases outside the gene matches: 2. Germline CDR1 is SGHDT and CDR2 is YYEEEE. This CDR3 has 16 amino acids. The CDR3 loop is CASSLEGTANTGELFF. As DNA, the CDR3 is TGTGCCAGCAGCTTGGAAGGGACAGCGAACACCGGGGAGCTGTTTTTT. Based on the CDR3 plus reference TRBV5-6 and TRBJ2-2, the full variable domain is DAGVTQSPTHLIKTRGQQVTLRCSPKSGHDTVSWYQQALGQGPQFIFQYYEEEERQRGNFPDRFSGHQFPNYSSELNVNALLLGDSALYLCASSLEGTANTGELFFGEGSRLTVL.

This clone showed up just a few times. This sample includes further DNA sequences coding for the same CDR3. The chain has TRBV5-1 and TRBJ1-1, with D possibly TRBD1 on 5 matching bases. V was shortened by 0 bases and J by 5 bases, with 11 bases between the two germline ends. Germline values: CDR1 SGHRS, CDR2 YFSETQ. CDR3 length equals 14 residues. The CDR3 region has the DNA TGCGCCAGCAGCTTGGTTGGGGGTAGGACTGAAGCTTTCTTT. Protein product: CASSLVGGRTEAFF. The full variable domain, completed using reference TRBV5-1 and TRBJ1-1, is KAGVTQTPRYLIKTRGQQVTLSCSPISGHRSVSWYQQTPGQGLQFLFEYFSETQRNKGNFPGRFSGRQFSNSRSEMNVSTLELGDSALYLCASSLVGGRTEAFFGQGTRLTVV.

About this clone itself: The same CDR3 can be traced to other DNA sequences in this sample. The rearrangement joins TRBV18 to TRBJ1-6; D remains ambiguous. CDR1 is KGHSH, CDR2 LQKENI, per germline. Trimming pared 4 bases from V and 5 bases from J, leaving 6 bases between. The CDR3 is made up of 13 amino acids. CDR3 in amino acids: CASSREDNSPLHF. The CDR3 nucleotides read TGTGCCAGCTCACGAGAGGATAATTCACCCCTCCACTTT.

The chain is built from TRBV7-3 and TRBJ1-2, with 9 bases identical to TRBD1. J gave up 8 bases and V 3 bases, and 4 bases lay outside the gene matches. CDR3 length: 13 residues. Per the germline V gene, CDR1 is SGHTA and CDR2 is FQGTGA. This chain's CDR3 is CASSFPDRGGYTF. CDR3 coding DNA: TGTGCCAGCAGCTTCCCGGACAGGGGAGGCTACACCTTC. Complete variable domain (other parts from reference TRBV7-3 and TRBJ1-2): GAGVSQTPSNKVTEKGKYVELRCDPISGHTALYWYRQSLGQGPEFLIYFQGTGAADDSGLPNDRFFAVRPEGSVSTLKIQRTERGDSAVYLCASSFPDRGGYTFGSGTRLTVV.

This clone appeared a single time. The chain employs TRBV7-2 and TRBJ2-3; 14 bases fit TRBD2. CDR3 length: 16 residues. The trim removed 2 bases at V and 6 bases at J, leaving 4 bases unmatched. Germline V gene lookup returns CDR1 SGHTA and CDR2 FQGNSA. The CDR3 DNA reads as TGTGCCAGCAGCTTAAGACTAGCGGGAGGGTACGATACGCAGTATTTT. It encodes CASSLRLAGGYDTQYF.

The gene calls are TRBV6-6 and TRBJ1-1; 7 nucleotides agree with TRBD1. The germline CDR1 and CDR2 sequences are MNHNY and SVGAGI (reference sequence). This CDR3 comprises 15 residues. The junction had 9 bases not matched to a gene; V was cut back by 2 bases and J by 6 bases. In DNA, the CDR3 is TGTGCCAGCAGTTACATACAGGGGTCTTACTCTGAAGCTTTCTTT. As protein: CASSYIQGSYSEAFF.

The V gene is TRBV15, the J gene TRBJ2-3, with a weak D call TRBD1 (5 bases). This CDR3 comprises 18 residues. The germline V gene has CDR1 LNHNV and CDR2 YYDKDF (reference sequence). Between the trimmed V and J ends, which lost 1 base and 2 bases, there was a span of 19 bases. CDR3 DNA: TGTGCCACCAGCAGAGGACCTGCCAGGGAAAAATCCACAGATACGCAGTATTTT. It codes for CATSRGPAREKSTDTQYF.